This TCR beta chain appears in the sequencing data of a study of blood T cell repertoires in COVID-19. Study as a whole: The United States, Italy and Spain provided the acute and convalescent COVID-19 samples. T cells, B-cell-depleted T cells, or PBMCs provided the cDNA or gDNA that served as material.

Original analysis: Reference gene primer amplification gave estimated nucleated cell counts. The protocol was immunoSEQ multiplex PCR, while the TCRdb copy is restricted to in-frame clones and leaves out a portion. V, J and clone size are taken as reported in that table, and D and trimming were inferred from the DNA itself. The sample consists of tens of thousands of clones, roughly 88% of them appearing once. Patients of the Seattle cohort, enrolled during active infection, were followed longitudinally. Sequencing was done on a sample of peripheral blood. The clonotype was recovered from a man aged 50 to 59 with COVID-19, enrolled during active disease.

The CDR3 coding sequence is TGTGCCAGCAGCCCATCTTCCTCTACCTTTCAGCCCCAGCATTTT. It codes for CASSPSSSTFQPQHF. V and J are TRBV7-8 and TRBJ1-5; D uncertain. The germline V and J ends were trimmed by 5 bases and 6 bases, with 17 bases remaining between them. This CDR3 has 15 amino acids. Germline V CDR1 and CDR2: SGHVS, FQNEAQ.